These 21 T cell receptor beta chains were all obtained from the same sample, sequenced in a study of CD8 T cells in Susac syndrome. Random hexamers were used to reverse transcribe roughly 0.5 to 1 ug of RNA. From the immunoSEQ multiplex PCR reads, TCRdb called clonotypes with MiXCR, one entry per CDR3 protein. The repertoire holds more than 100,000 distinct CDR3 sequences, with 75% to 90% as singletons. The source material was CD8+ T cells from PBMCs. All receptors come from a human donor with multiple sclerosis.

The chain combines TRBV9 with TRBJ1-1, with a possible D match to TRBD1 (5 bases). Germline V gene sequence: CDR1 SGDLS, CDR2 YYNGEE. Deletions cut 4 bases from V and 0 bases from J, with 10 bases between. CDR3 length: 14 amino acids. In nucleotides, the CDR3 is TGTGCCAGCAGCCCCGACAGCATGAACACTGAAGCTTTCTTT. Amino acids: CASSPDSMNTEAFF.

This chain connects TRBV27 to TRBJ1-1; D possibly corresponds to TRBD1 (6 bases). The CDR3 spans 12 residues. Trimming shortened V by 5 bases and J by 12 bases, and 16 bases separated the two germline ends. Germline values: CDR1 MNHEY, CDR2 SMNVEV (reference sequence). As DNA, the CDR3 is TGTGCCAGCAGTCAAGACAGGCTCAAAACTTTCTTT. As protein: CASSQDRLKTFF.

The chain uses TRBV9 and TRBJ2-3; 7 bases are shared with TRBD2. CDR3 length equals 19 residues. J lost 2 bases, V lost 3 bases, and 18 bases had no gene match. Germline CDR1 SGDLS, CDR2 YYNGEE. The CDR3 region has the DNA TGTGCCAGCAGCGGGGGGATGGGGCTAGCGGCCTCCTTCACAGATACGCAGTATTTT. Translation gives CASSGGMGLAASFTDTQYF.

The chain is built from TRBV2 and TRBJ1-1; no clear D. The V and J ends lost 8 bases and 6 bases respectively, with 13 bases between them. The CDR3 length is 12 residues. CDR1 SNHLY and CDR2 FYNNEI come from the germline V gene. The CDR3 loop is CASGSGLAEAFF. The CDR3 coding sequence is TGTGCCAGCGGTTCGGGTTTGGCTGAAGCTTTCTTT.

Written as DNA, the CDR3 is TGTGCCAGCAGCCCAATCCGGACTACAACTAATGAAAAACTGTTTTTT. The encoded protein is CASSPIRTTTNEKLFF. This chain uses TRBV28 with TRBJ1-4; no clear D. The CDR3 is made up of 16 amino acids. Looked up from germline, CDR1 is MDHEN and CDR2 is SYDVKM. The ends were cut back, 6 bases at V and 0 bases at J, with 14 bases in the middle.

The table lists this clonotype with a few counts. This sequence joins TRBV7-6 and TRBJ1-2; TRBD1 matches at 7 bases. J lost 4 bases, V lost 0 bases, and 2 bases had no gene match. Germline V lookup: CDR1 SGHVS, CDR2 FNYEAQ. This CDR3 is 14 amino acids long. The CDR3 spells CASSLAHRGYGYTF. CDR3 DNA sequence: TGTGCCAGCAGCTTAGCCCACAGGGGCTATGGCTACACCTTC.

This clonotype was seen a few times. This rearrangement joins TRBV5-4 to TRBJ2-7; tentative D call: TRBD1 (7 bases). This CDR3 region has 15 residues. Trimming removed 4 bases from V and 2 bases from J, with 16 bases in between. Looked up from germline, CDR1 is SGHNT and CDR2 is YYREEE (reference sequence). The CDR3 region is CASSPLEGQPYEQYF. The CDR3 DNA reads as TGTGCCAGCAGCCCTTTGGAGGGACAGCCCTACGAGCAGTACTTC.

The chain employs TRBV23-1 and TRBJ1-5; D might be TRBD1 (5 bases). TRBV23-1 is flagged as an ORF with uncertain function. The CDR3 covers 11 residues. Trimming cost V 8 bases and J 9 bases, with 11 bases left between them. The CDR3 nucleotides read TGCGCCAGCCGAACAGGACGGCCCCAGCATTTT. It translates to CASRTGRPQHF.

The gene calls are TRBV19 and TRBJ2-2; no reliable D call. Germline loops: CDR1 LNHDA, CDR2 SQIVND (reference sequence). The CDR3 is 14 residues long. Trimming left V 3 bases short and J 4 bases short, with 9 bases between. CDR3 protein: CASSIALSTGELFF. DNA of the CDR3: TGTGCCAGTAGTATTGCTCTATCCACCGGGGAGCTGTTTTTT.

This clonotype was found once. One junction end disagrees with the germline gene, perhaps due to a read error. The genes are TRBV6-2 or TRBV6-3 and TRBJ2-5; maybe TRBD2 (5 bases). This CDR3 region has 13 residues. The germline CDR1 and CDR2 sequences are MNHEY and SVGEGT. This CDR3 reads CSSNIGIQETQYF. Here the CDR3 DNA reads TGTTCCAGCAACATCGGGATTCAAGAGACCCAGTACTTC.

The chain has TRBV9 and TRBJ2-3; D is uncertain. Trimming shortened V by 0 bases and J by 2 bases, and 10 bases separated the two germline ends. CDR3 length: 15 amino acids. CDR1 SGDLS and CDR2 YYNGEE come from the germline V gene. The CDR3 is CASSVGVANTDTQYF. The CDR3 nucleotides read TGTGCCAGCAGCGTAGGCGTCGCGAACACAGATACGCAGTATTTT.

This clonotype was found a few times. The V gene is TRBV27, the J gene TRBJ2-1; no clear D gene. Trimming left V 3 bases short and J 7 bases short, with 7 bases between. The germline gives CDR1 MNHEY, CDR2 SMNVEV (reference sequence). This CDR3 contains 12 residues. Here the CDR3 reads CASSFSRNEQFF. CDR3 nucleotides: TGTGCCAGCAGTTTTTCTAGGAATGAGCAGTTCTTC.

This chain links TRBV30 with TRBJ1-6, with 8 bases that match TRBD1. Per germline, CDR1 GTSNPN and CDR2 SVGIG (reference sequence). The CDR3 has 14 amino acids. J lost 10 bases, V lost 1 base, and 6 bases had no gene match. The CDR3 DNA sequence: TGTGCCTGGAGTGGGGACAGGAAGGGCTCACCCCTCCACTTT. Protein product: CAWSGDRKGSPLHF.

CDR3 nucleotides: TGTGCCAGCAGCTCCCCACCGACCAGCGTTAACACTGAAGCTTTCTTT. This codes for CASSSPPTSVNTEAFF. V and J are TRBV11-2 and TRBJ1-1, with unresolved D. The CDR3 is 16 residues long. The V gene lost 4 bases and the J gene lost 2 bases, with 17 bases spanning the gap. Germline V gene data show CDR1 as SGHAT and CDR2 as FQNNGV.

The CDR3 region has the DNA TGTGCCAGCACCATGAGGGGACCTTATAATTCACCCCTCCACTTT. Encoded protein: CASTMRGPYNSPLHF. The genes are TRBV28 and TRBJ1-6; a possible D gene is TRBD1 (5 bases). The CDR3 has 15 amino acids. Germline assignment: CDR1 MDHEN and CDR2 SYDVKM. The V gene lost 7 bases and the J gene lost 4 bases, with 14 bases spanning the gap. Full variable domain (remainder filled in from reference TRBV28 and TRBJ1-6): DVKVTQSSRYLVKRTGEKVFLECVQDMDHENMFWYRQDPGLGLRLIYFSYDVKMKEKGDIPEGYSVSREKKERFSLILESASTNQTSMYLCASTMRGPYNSPLHFGNGTRLTVT.

The chain carries TRBV7-9 and TRBJ2-1, with 9 positions matching TRBD2. The trim removed 5 bases at V and 4 bases at J, leaving 15 bases unmatched. The length of the CDR3 is 18 residues. CDR1 is SEHNR, CDR2 FQNEAQ, per germline (reference sequence). CDR3 sequence: CASSPPIGSLAGYNEQFF. DNA for the CDR3: TGTGCCAGCAGCCCCCCAATAGGAAGTCTAGCGGGATACAATGAGCAGTTCTTC.

This clonotype was detected once. The V gene is TRBV11-2, the J gene TRBJ2-1; TRBD2 aligns across 11 bases. V gave up 3 bases and J gave up 6 bases; unmatched junction bases: 4. The CDR3 is 15 residues long. Germline V gene data show CDR1 as SGHAT and CDR2 as FQNNGV. The DNA for the CDR3 is TGTGCCAGCAGCTTTAGCGGGAGGGCCTTCAATGAGCAGTTCTTC. Its translation: CASSFSGRAFNEQFF.

In this sample, this clonotype turned up once. This chain links TRBV14 with TRBJ2-2, with D perhaps matching TRBD2 (6 bases). V was cut by 0 bases and J by 4 bases, with 12 bases left in between. The CDR3 runs to 16 residues. The germline gives CDR1 SGHDN, CDR2 FVKESK. In nucleotides, the CDR3 is TGTGCCAGCAGCCAAGACCTGAACGGGGGCACCGGGGAGCTGTTTTTT. It yields the protein CASSQDLNGGTGELFF. Using reference TRBV14 and TRBJ2-2 for the parts outside the CDR3, the full variable domain is EAGVTQFPSHSVIEKGQTVTLRCDPISGHDNLYWYRRVMGKEIKFLLHFVKESKQDESGMPNNRFLAERTGGTYSTLKVQPAELEDSGVYFCASSQDLNGGTGELFFGEGSRLTVL.

The chain has TRBV19 and TRBJ1-2; possibly TRBD1 for D (5 bases). The CDR3 runs 13 residues. V was cut by 5 bases and J by 5 bases, with 12 bases left in between. Germline CDR1 LNHDA, CDR2 SQIVND (reference sequence). CDR3 coding DNA: TGTGCCAGTAGTCTGACAGAGCCTTATGGCTACACCTTC. Its translation: CASSLTEPYGYTF.

The chain has TRBV10-2 and TRBJ1-1; D is uncertain. The germline gives CDR1 WSHSY, CDR2 SAAADI. The CDR3 consists of 12 residues. V was trimmed by 6 bases and J by 1 base, leaving 6 bases between them. CDR3 in amino acids: CASRWQNTEAFF. The CDR3 nucleotides read TGCGCCAGCAGGTGGCAGAACACTGAAGCTTTCTTT.

This CDR3 is CASSFGLGTDTQYF. CDR3 DNA: TGTGCCAGCAGTTTCGGACTTGGCACAGATACGCAGTATTTT. V usage is TRBV12-3 or TRBV12-4 and J usage is TRBJ2-3, with D tentatively TRBD2 (5 bases). The CDR3 runs to 14 residues. The V end was cut by 3 bases, the J end by 1 base, with 8 bases between.